One sample yielded the 30 T cell receptor beta chains listed below, sequenced in a study of post-analysis software for immune sequencing data (dated by TCRdb to 2015 to 2017). The paper's findings and limits, for the study overall: Significantly higher frequencies in patients than in controls were found for roughly 5 TRBV segments, including TRBV5-6, TRBV5-1 and TRBV20-1.

These TCRs are of unknown antigen specificity. Receptor libraries were prepared by PCR. Sequencer: Illumina HiSeq 2500. To reduce PCR and sequencing biases, unique molecular identifiers were built into the TCR beta cDNA libraries. TCRdb took the public reads, trimmed them with fastp at Q25, ran MiXCR for clone calling and kept in-frame beta chains. When rows share a CDR3 protein, they turn into one entry using the most common DNA and genes. This sample lists hundreds of thousands of distinct CDR3 sequences; roughly 27% were detected once. The top ten clones comprise about 0.5% of the sample. Sequencing was performed on blood. All receptors derive from a girl aged 10 to 17 with multiple sclerosis.

Only a few counts were recorded for this clonotype. The J gene is TRBJ2-5, the V gene TRBV20-1, with unresolved D. TRBJ2-7 explains the end of the DNA better; the J call may be wrong. The CDR3 covers 12 residues. The germline CDR1 and CDR2 sequences are DFQATT and SNEGSKA (reference sequence). In DNA form, the CDR3 reads TGCAGTGCTAGAGTCGGGTCCCACGAGCAGTACTTC. This sequence encodes CSARVGSHEQYF.

This clonotype was seen more than once but under ten times. The chain links TRBV4-1 to TRBJ2-5; perhaps TRBD1 as D (5 bases). Germline loops: CDR1 MGHRA, CDR2 YSYEKL. The V end was cut by 1 base, the J end by 2 bases, with 8 bases between. The CDR3 spans 14 residues. The CDR3 is CASSQAPGQETQYF. The DNA for the CDR3 is TGCGCCAGCAGCCAAGCGCCAGGGCAAGAGACCCAGTACTTC.

This clonotype has just a few counts. DNA of the CDR3: TGTGCCAGCAGCTTAGTTGGGACAGGGGGCGATGAGCAGTTCTTC. This sequence encodes CASSLVGTGGDEQFF. The chain joins TRBV7-2 to TRBJ2-1; 12 nucleotides align to TRBD1. The CDR3 sequence is 15 residues long. V was clipped by 1 base and J by 8 bases; unmatched bases: 3. CDR1 and CDR2 from the germline V gene are SGHTA and FQGNSA. Combining the CDR3 with reference TRBV7-2 and TRBJ2-1 gives the whole variable domain GAGVSQSPSNKVTEKGKDVELRCDPISGHTALYWYRQSLGQGLEFLIYFQGNSAPDKSGLPSDRFSAERTGGSVSTLTIQRTQQEDSAVYLCASSLVGTGGDEQFFGPGTRLTVL.

The chain couples TRBV28 to TRBJ2-5, with D hard to call. Germline CDR1 reads MDHEN; CDR2 reads SYDVKM. CDR3 size: 16 residues. V shed 5 bases and J shed 2 bases, with 18 bases lying between them. In nucleotides, the CDR3 is TGTGCCAGCAGTCCCCAGTTGAGAACCCCACAAGAGACCCAGTACTTC. It translates to CASSPQLRTPQETQYF.

V and J are TRBV27 and TRBJ1-6; maybe TRBD1 (5 bases). Trimming removed 3 bases at V and 15 bases at J, with 12 bases between. CDR3 length: 12 amino acids. Germline CDR1 reads MNHEY; CDR2 reads SMNVEV (reference sequence). This chain's CDR3 is CASSFPGRNLHF. The CDR3 region has the DNA TGTGCCAGCAGTTTCCCAGGGAGGAACCTCCACTTT.

This rearrangement joins TRBV5-1 to TRBJ2-1; 13 positions agree with TRBD2. CDR3 length: 18 residues. V gave up 0 bases and J gave up 1 base; unmatched junction bases: 4. Germline V gene data show CDR1 as SGHRS and CDR2 as YFSETQ. The CDR3 nucleotides read TGCGCCAGCAGCTTGGGACTAGCGGGAGGAGGGTCCTACAATGAGCAGTTCTTC. This gives the protein CASSLGLAGGGSYNEQFF.

The chain links TRBV10-3 to TRBJ1-2; D gene unclear. The CDR3 extends over 16 amino acids. The germline CDR1 and CDR2 sequences are ENHRY and SYGVKD. Trimming left V 2 bases short and J 2 bases short, with 15 bases between. The CDR3 DNA reads as TGTGCCATCAGTGAGAGTTGGGCAGTAGCAAACTATGGCTACACCTTC. This encodes CAISESWAVANYGYTF.

This clonotype was found a few times. The chain carries TRBV20-1 and TRBJ2-1; 12 bases agree with TRBD2. The CDR3 contains 15 residues. Germline trimming cut 2 bases from V and 2 bases from J; bases unmatched to any gene: 1. Germline values: CDR1 DFQATT, CDR2 SNEGSKA (reference sequence). CDR3 region: CSARPSGRAYNEQFF. The DNA of the CDR3 is TGCAGTGCTAGACCTAGCGGGAGGGCCTACAATGAGCAGTTCTTC.

CDR3 sequence (DNA): TGTGCCAGCAGTTACCATAGGGGGGAACTATCCTACGAGCAGTACTTC. Its translation is CASSYHRGELSYEQYF. The V call is TRBV6-5, the J call TRBJ2-4; D may be TRBD1 or TRBD2 (6 bases each). The J call may be faulty, since TRBJ2-7 better matches the DNA end. Germline-derived CDR1 and CDR2 are MNHEY and SVGAGI. This CDR3 has 16 residues.

The chain carries TRBV20-1 and TRBJ1-1, with a possible D match to TRBD1 (5 bases). Germline values: CDR1 DFQATT, CDR2 SNEGSKA (reference sequence). CDR3 length equals 11 residues. CDR3 residues: CSSGGVAEAFF. CDR3 DNA sequence: TGCAGCTCGGGGGGGGTTGCTGAAGCTTTCTTT.

This clonotype was recorded a few times. The chain couples TRBV7-6 to TRBJ2-7; no clear D gene. The germline V gene has CDR1 SGHVS and CDR2 FNYEAQ. The CDR3 contains 15 residues. V lost 0 bases to trimming and J lost 6 bases, with 15 bases between them. Written as DNA, the CDR3 is TGTGCCAGCAGCTTAGCGGAGTTATACTCTGGCGAGCAGTACTTC. Protein sequence: CASSLAELYSGEQYF. Full variable domain (outside the CDR3, taken from reference TRBV7-6 and TRBJ2-7): GAGVSQSPRYKVTKRGQDVALRCDPISGHVSLYWYRQALGQGPEFLTYFNYEAQQDKSGLPNDRFSAERPEGSISTLTIQRTEQRDSAMYRCASSLAELYSGEQYFGPGTRLTVT.

This clonotype appeared many times. J is TRBJ2-4 and V is TRBV4-3; D remains unclear. V gave up 1 base and J gave up 0 bases, with 10 bases separating them. The CDR3 length is 16 residues. Germline V gene lookup returns CDR1 LGHNA and CDR2 YSLEER. CDR3 nucleotide sequence: TGCGCCAGCAGCCAAGGGGCAGAACTAGCCAAAAACATTCAGTACTTC. Protein product: CASSQGAELAKNIQYF.

V usage is TRBV10-3 and J usage is TRBJ1-1; D call uncertain. This CDR3 has 15 amino acids. Germline CDR1 is ENHRY and CDR2 is SYGVKD. Trimming pared 3 bases from V and 6 bases from J, leaving 17 bases between. CDR3 DNA sequence: TGTGCCATCAGTGAATTGTTCAGGATTGGCGCTGAAGCTTTCTTT. Protein product: CAISELFRIGAEAFF.

J is TRBJ2-1 and V is TRBV28; D is uncertain. Trimming left V 4 bases short and J 10 bases short, with 11 bases between. The CDR3 length is 12 residues. Germline V gene sequence: CDR1 MDHEN, CDR2 SYDVKM. As DNA, the CDR3 is TGTGCCAGCAGTTCCCCCCTGGGGGAGCAGTTCTTC. Protein sequence: CASSSPLGEQFF.

The chain employs TRBV24-1 and TRBJ2-5, with 8 bases aligning to TRBD1. Gene TRBJ2-7 matches the end of the DNA better, so the J call may be wrong. The CDR3 is 14 residues long. Germline V gene data show CDR1 as KGHDR and CDR2 as SFDVKD. The CDR3 DNA is TGTGCCACCAGGGACCCTCGGACAGGGTTCGAGCAGTACTTC. Residues: CATRDPRTGFEQYF.

The rearrangement links TRBV5-5 to TRBJ2-3; a possible D gene is TRBD1 (5 bases). Germline V lookup: CDR1 SGHKS, CDR2 YYEKEE (reference sequence). The CDR3 extends over 13 amino acids. The V end lost 3 bases, the J end lost 12 bases, and 17 bases lay between the germline ends. CDR3 in amino acids: CASSSPNKDIQYF. The CDR3 DNA reads TGTGCCAGCAGCTCCCCGAACAAGGACATCCAGTATTTT. The whole variable domain, filled in from reference TRBV5-5 and TRBJ2-3, reads DAGVTQSPTHLIKTRGQQVTLRCSPISGHKSVSWYQQVLGQGPQFIFQYYEKEERGRGNFPDRFSARQFPNYSSELNVNALLLGDSALYLCASSSPNKDIQYFGPGTRLTVL.

The table lists this clonotype with many counts. The chain is built from TRBV6-5 and TRBJ2-5, with D uncertain. V was pared by 7 bases and J by 5 bases, with 8 bases between. Germline values: CDR1 MNHEY, CDR2 SVGAGI. The CDR3 sequence is 11 residues long. The CDR3 here is CASKIGETQYF. In DNA form, the CDR3 reads TGTGCCAGCAAGATCGGGGAGACCCAGTACTTC.

The chain links TRBV2 to TRBJ2-5; TRBD1 aligns across 11 bases. The germline CDR1 and CDR2 sequences are SNHLY and FYNNEI. This CDR3 contains 15 residues. With V trimmed by 6 bases and J by 3 bases, 6 bases remained unmatched. The CDR3 protein is CASSPGTGGKETQYF. For the CDR3, the DNA is TGTGCCAGCAGCCCCGGGACAGGGGGAAAAGAGACCCAGTACTTC.

For this clonotype: A much larger clone sits a single nucleotide away, making a read error possible. The chain uses TRBV10-3 and TRBJ2-3; 8 bases line up with TRBD1. This CDR3 is built from 14 residues. Germline-derived CDR1 and CDR2 are ENHRY and SYGVKD. As DNA, the CDR3 is TGTGCCATCTCGACAGGGGATTCGGCAGATATGCAGTATTTT. It is translated as CAISTGDSADMQYF.

This clonotype was recorded a few times. The chain uses TRBV7-9 and TRBJ2-1, with TRBD2 matching over 13 bases. The ends lost 4 bases at V and 3 bases at J; junction bases unmatched: 0. Germline CDR1 SEHNR, CDR2 FQNEAQ (reference sequence). The CDR3 runs to 15 residues. The CDR3 spells CASSWTSGSYNEQFF. The CDR3, as DNA: TGTGCCAGCAGCTGGACTAGCGGGAGCTACAATGAGCAGTTCTTC.

The rearrangement links TRBV6-2 or TRBV6-3 to TRBJ2-7, with D perhaps matching TRBD2 (5 bases). The ends were cut back, 0 bases at V and 2 bases at J, with 11 bases in the middle. This CDR3 has 15 amino acids. The germline V gene encodes CDR1 MNHEY and CDR2 SVGEGT. The CDR3 sequence is CASSYSRTSTYEQYF. Here the CDR3 DNA reads TGTGCCAGCAGTTACTCCCGGACTTCCACCTACGAGCAGTACTTC.

This clonotype was seen a single time. The genes are TRBV12-3 or TRBV12-4 and TRBJ1-5; D is undetermined. V gave up 7 bases and J gave up 0 bases, with 19 bases separating them. The CDR3 runs to 17 residues. The CDR3 region has the DNA TGTGCCAGCACTCTTCCGCGGAGAGTCGGTAGCAATCAGCCCCAGCATTTT. Translation gives CASTLPRRVGSNQPQHF.

This clonotype was counted between two and nine times. The gene calls are TRBV2 and TRBJ1-1, with a possible D match to TRBD1 (6 bases). Germline CDR1 and CDR2: SNHLY and FYNNEI. V was shortened by 4 bases and J by 8 bases, with 11 bases between the two germline ends. The CDR3 has 12 residues. CDR3 sequence (DNA): TGTGCCAGCAGTGCCGGACAGCCGGAAGCTTTCTTT. This codes for CASSAGQPEAFF.

This CDR3 reads CASSLGLAGPVDEQFF. In nucleotides, the CDR3 is TGTGCCAGCAGCTTAGGCCTAGCGGGGCCCGTGGATGAGCAGTTCTTC. J is TRBJ2-1 and V is TRBV7-2, with TRBD2 matching 9 bases. Germline CDR1 SGHTA, CDR2 FQGNSA. CDR3 length: 16 residues. The V segment lost 1 base and the J segment 8 bases; nucleotides outside the gene matches: 9. Filled out from reference TRBV7-2 and TRBJ2-1, the complete variable domain reads GAGVSQSPSNKVTEKGKDVELRCDPISGHTALYWYRQSLGQGLEFLIYFQGNSAPDKSGLPSDRFSAERTGGSVSTLTIQRTQQEDSAVYLCASSLGLAGPVDEQFFGPGTRLTVL.

A few counts support this clonotype. The DNA is omitted, as the CDR3 cannot be located on it reliably, and the CDR3 follows TCRdb's listing. The chain recombines TRBV6-5 with TRBJ1-6. Counting both end residues, the CDR3 totals 13 amino acids. Germline V lookup: CDR1 MNHEY, CDR2 SVGAGI. CDR3 loop: CASSYVGPSPLHF.

About this clonotype itself: A read error may be the cause here, since a much bigger clone is one base away. The chain couples TRBV20-1 to TRBJ2-7; 12 bases fit TRBD2. CDR3 size: 15 residues. CDR1 is DFQATT, CDR2 SNEGSKA, per germline (reference sequence). J lost 3 bases, V lost 0 bases, and 3 bases had no gene match. The CDR3 DNA follows: TGCAGTGCTAGAGATCGGACTAGCGGGAACTACGAGCAGTACTTC. Encoded protein: CSARDRTSGNYEQYF.

The V gene is TRBV5-1, the J gene TRBJ1-2, with 7 bases lining up with TRBD1. CDR3 length: 14 amino acids. V dropped 0 bases and J dropped 8; count of bases not matched to a gene: 7. The germline V gene has CDR1 SGHRS and CDR2 YFSETQ. In DNA, the CDR3 is TGCGCCAGCAGCTTGGATGGACAGGAATACGGCTACACCTTC. Translation: CASSLDGQEYGYTF.

This chain links TRBV20-1 with TRBJ2-7, with 8 bases that match TRBD1. The CDR3 has 14 residues. Germline lookup yields CDR1 DFQATT and CDR2 SNEGSKA (reference sequence). With 2 bases clipped from V and 1 base from J, the junction kept 4 bases outside the gene matches. Here the CDR3 DNA reads TGCAGTGCTAGACGGACAGGGAGTTCCTACGAGCAGTACTTC. This translates into CSARRTGSSYEQYF.

V gene TRBV24-1 combines with J gene TRBJ1-1; D is uncertain. Germline V lookup: CDR1 KGHDR, CDR2 SFDVKD. With 5 bases removed from V and 0 bases from J, the gap between germline ends came to 6 bases. The CDR3 runs to 13 residues. CDR3 amino acids: CATSVGMNTEAFF. The DNA of the CDR3 is TGTGCCACCAGTGTGGGAATGAACACTGAAGCTTTCTTT.

CDR3 residues: CASSSGQGTGELFF. The CDR3, as DNA: TGTGCCAGCAGCTCAGGACAGGGAACGGGGGAGCTGTTTTTT. V gene TRBV13 combines with J gene TRBJ2-2; 8 nucleotides line up with TRBD1. The length of the CDR3 is 14 residues. The V and J ends lost 4 bases and 8 bases, in that order; junction bases with no gene match: 6. Germline lookup yields CDR1 PRHDT and CDR2 FYEKMQ (reference sequence).